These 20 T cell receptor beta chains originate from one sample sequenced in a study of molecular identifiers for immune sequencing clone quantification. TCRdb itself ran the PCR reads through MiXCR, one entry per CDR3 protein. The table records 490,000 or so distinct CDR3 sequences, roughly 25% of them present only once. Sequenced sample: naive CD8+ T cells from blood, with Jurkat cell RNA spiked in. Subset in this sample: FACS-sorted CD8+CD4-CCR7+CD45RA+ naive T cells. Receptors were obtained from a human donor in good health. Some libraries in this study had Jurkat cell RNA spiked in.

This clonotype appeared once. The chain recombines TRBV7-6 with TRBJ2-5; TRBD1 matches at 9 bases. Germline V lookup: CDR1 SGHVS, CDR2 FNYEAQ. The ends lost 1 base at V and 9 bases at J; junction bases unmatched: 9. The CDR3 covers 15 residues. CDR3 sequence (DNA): TGTGCCAGCAGCTTAGGTGGGACAGGGCGGGAGCCCCAGTACTTC. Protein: CASSLGGTGREPQYF.

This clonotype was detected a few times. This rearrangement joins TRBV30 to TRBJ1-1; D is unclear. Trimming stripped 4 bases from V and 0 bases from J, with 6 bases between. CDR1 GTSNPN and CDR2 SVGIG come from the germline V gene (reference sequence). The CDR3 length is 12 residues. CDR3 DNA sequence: TGTGCCTGGACAGAAGTGAACACTGAAGCTTTCTTT. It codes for CAWTEVNTEAFF.

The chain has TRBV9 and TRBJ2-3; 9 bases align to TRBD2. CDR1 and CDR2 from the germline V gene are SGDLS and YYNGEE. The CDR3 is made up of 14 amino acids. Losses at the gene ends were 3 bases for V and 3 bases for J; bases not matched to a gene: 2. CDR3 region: CASSEGLATDTQYF. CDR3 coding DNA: TGTGCCAGCAGCGAGGGACTAGCAACAGATACGCAGTATTTT. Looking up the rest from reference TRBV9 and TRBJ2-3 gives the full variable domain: DSGVTQTPKHLITATGQRVTLRCSPRSGDLSVYWYQQSLDQGLQFLIQYYNGEERAKGNILERFSAQQFPDLHSELNLSSLELGDSALYFCASSEGLATDTQYFGPGTRLTVL.

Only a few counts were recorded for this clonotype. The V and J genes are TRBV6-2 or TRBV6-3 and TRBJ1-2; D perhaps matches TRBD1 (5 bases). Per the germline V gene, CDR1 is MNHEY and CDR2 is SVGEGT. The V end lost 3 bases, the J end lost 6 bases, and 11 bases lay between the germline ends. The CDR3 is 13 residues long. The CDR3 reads CASSYHPGDGYTF. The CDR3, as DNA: TGTGCCAGCAGTTATCACCCGGGGGATGGCTACACCTTC.

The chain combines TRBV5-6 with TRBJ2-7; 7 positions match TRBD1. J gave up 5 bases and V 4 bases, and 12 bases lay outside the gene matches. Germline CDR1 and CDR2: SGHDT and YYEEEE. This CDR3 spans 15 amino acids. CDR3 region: CASSIQGRLADEQYF. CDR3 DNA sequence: TGTGCCAGCAGCATACAGGGGCGACTGGCTGACGAGCAGTACTTC.

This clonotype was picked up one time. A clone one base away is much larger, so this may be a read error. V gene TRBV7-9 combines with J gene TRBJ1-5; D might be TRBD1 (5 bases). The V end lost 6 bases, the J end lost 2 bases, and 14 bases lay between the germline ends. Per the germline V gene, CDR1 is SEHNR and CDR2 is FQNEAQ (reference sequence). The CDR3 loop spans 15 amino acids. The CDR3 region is CASRRSGGGNQPQHF. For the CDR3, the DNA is TGTGCCAGCAGACGGAGTGGGGGTGGCAATCAGCCCCAGCATTTT.

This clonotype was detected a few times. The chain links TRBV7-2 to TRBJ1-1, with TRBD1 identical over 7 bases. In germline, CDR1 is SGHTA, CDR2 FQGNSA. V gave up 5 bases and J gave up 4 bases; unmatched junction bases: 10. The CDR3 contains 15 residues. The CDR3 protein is CASSLETGKLTEAFF. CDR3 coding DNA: TGTGCCAGCAGCCTAGAGACAGGGAAGCTCACTGAAGCTTTCTTT.

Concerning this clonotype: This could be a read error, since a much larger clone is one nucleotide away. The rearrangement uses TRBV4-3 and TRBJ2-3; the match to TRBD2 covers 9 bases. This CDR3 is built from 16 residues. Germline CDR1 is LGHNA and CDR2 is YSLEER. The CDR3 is CASSQTASGAGDTQCF. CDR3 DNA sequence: TGCGCCAGCAGCCAAACCGCTAGCGGGGCCGGAGATACGCAGTGTTTT.

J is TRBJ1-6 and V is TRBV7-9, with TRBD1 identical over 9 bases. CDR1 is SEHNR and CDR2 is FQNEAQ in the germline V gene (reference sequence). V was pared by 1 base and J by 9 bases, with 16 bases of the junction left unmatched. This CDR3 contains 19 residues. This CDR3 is CASSLEGSVTGTGSSPLHF. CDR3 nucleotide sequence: TGTGCCAGCAGCTTAGAGGGATCGGTTACCGGGACAGGGAGTTCACCCCTCCACTTT.

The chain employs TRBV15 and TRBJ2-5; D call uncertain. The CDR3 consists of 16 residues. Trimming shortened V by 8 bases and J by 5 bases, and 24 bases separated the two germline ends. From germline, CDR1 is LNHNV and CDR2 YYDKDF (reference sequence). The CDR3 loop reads CATRTLGSIGGETQYF. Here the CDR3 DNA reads TGTGCCACCCGGACGTTAGGATCCATCGGTGGGGAGACCCAGTACTTC.

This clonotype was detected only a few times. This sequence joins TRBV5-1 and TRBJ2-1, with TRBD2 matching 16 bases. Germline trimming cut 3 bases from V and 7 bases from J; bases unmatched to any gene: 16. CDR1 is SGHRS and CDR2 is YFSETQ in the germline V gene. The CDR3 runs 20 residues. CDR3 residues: CASSSESGGLAGGQGNEQFF. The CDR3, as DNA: TGCGCCAGCAGCTCCGAAAGTGGGGGACTAGCGGGAGGGCAAGGTAATGAGCAGTTCTTC.

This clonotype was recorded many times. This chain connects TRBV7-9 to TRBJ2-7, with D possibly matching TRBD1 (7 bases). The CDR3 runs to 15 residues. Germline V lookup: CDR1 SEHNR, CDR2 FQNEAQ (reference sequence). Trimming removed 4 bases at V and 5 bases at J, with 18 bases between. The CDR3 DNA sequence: TGTGCCAGCAGCTCTGCAGGGGGACGGAGGGACGAGCAGTACTTC. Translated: CASSSAGGRRDEQYF.

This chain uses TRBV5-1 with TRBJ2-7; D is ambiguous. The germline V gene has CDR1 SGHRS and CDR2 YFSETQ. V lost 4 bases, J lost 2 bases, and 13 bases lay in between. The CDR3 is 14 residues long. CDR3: CASSPGPVPYEQYF. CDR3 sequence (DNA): TGCGCCAGCAGCCCCGGACCGGTACCCTACGAGCAGTACTTC.

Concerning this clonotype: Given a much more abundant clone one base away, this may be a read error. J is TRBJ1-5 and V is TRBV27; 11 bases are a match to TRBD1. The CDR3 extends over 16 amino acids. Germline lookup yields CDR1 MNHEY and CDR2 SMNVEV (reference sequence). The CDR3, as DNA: TGTGCCAGCAGTGGGACAGGGGGGCCCAGCAATCAGCCCCAGCCTTTT. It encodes CASSGTGGPSNQPQPF.

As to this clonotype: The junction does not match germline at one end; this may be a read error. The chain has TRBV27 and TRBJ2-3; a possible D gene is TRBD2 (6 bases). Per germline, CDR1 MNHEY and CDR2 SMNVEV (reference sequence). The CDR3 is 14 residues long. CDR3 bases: TGTGCCAGCACCGCGGGGCGCGCGATAGCTACGCCGTATTTT. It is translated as CASTAGRAIATPYF.

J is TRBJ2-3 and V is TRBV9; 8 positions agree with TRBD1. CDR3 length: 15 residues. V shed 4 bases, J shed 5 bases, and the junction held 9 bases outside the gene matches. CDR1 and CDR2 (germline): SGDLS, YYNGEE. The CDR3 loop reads CASSRSPDREDTQYF. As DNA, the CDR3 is TGTGCCAGCAGCCGAAGCCCGGACAGGGAAGATACGCAGTATTTT.

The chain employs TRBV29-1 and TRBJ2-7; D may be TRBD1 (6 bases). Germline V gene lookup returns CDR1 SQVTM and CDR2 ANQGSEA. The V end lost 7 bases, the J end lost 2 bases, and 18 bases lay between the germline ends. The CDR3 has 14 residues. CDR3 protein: CSAEQQGGTYEQYF. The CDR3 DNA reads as TGCAGCGCAGAACAACAGGGTGGGACCTACGAGCAGTACTTC.

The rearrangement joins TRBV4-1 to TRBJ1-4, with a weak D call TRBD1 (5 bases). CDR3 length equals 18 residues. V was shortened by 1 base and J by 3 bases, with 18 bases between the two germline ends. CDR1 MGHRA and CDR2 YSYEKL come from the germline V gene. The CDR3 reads CASSQGPGRAGANEKLFF. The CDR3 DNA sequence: TGCGCCAGCAGCCAAGGCCCAGGGCGGGCCGGAGCTAATGAAAAACTGTTTTTT.

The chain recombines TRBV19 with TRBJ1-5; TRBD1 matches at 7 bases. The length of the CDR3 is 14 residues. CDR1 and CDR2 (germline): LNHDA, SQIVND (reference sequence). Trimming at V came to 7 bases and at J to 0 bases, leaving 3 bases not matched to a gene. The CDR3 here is CASKGAFSNQPQHF. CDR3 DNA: TGTGCCAGTAAGGGGGCGTTTAGCAATCAGCCCCAGCATTTT.

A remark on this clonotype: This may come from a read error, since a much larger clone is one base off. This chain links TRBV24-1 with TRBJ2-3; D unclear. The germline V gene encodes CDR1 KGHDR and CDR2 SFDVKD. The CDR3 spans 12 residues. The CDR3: CATSDITVTQYF. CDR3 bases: TGTGCCACCAGTGACATCACAGTTACGCAGTATTTT.